Presented here are 29 T cell receptor beta chains from one specimen sequenced in a study of B cell selection in AIRE deficiency. The regulatory T cell sort gate was CD4+CD25hiCD127low/negative. Profiling relied on immunoSEQ multiplex PCR, and the TCRdb table lists in-frame clones only, not all of them. The profile shows roughly 14,000 clones, roughly 91% of them singletons. What was sequenced was Tregs sorted from PBMCs. The origin of the receptors is a human donor with AIRE deficiency.

The V and J genes are TRBV7-9 and TRBJ1-3; no firm D call. The germline V gene has CDR1 SEHNR and CDR2 FQNEAQ (reference sequence). Trimming cost V 3 bases and J 2 bases, with 14 bases left between them. This CDR3 spans 16 amino acids. The DNA for the CDR3 is TGTGCCAGCAGCTTTATCGGGTTAGGTGCTGGAAACACCATATATTTT. It is translated as CASSFIGLGAGNTIYF.

The J gene is TRBJ2-7, the V gene TRBV5-6, with 9 nucleotides matching TRBD2. This CDR3 has 16 amino acids. Germline V gene data show CDR1 as SGHDT and CDR2 as YYEEEE. V lost 5 bases, J lost 1 base, and 10 bases stayed unmatched. The CDR3 sequence: CASRSGAGGLSYEQYF. The CDR3 nucleotides are TGTGCCAGCAGATCGGGAGCGGGAGGTCTGTCCTACGAGCAGTACTTC. Drawing the rest from reference TRBV5-6 and TRBJ2-7, the complete variable domain is DAGVTQSPTHLIKTRGQQVTLRCSPKSGHDTVSWYQQALGQGPQFIFQYYEEEERQRGNFPDRFSGHQFPNYSSELNVNALLLGDSALYLCASRSGAGGLSYEQYFGPGTRLTVT.

V gene TRBV21-1 combines with J gene TRBJ2-7; whether TRBD1, the table's D call, matches the DNA was not checked. TRBV21-1 is a listed pseudogene. This CDR3 region has 14 residues. In DNA form, the CDR3 reads TGTGCCAGCAGCCCCGACAGTTTCTCCTACGAGCAGTACTTC. It encodes CASSPDSFSYEQYF.

This chain joins TRBV27 and TRBJ1-4, with D possibly being TRBD1 (5 bases). The CDR3 length is 15 residues. Trimming stripped 4 bases from V and 8 bases from J, with 17 bases between. Germline values: CDR1 MNHEY, CDR2 SMNVEV (reference sequence). CDR3 coding DNA: TGTGCCAGCAGTTCCGCGGGGCGGGGGGAAGAAAAACTGTTTTTT. This sequence encodes CASSSAGRGEEKLFF.

The V and J genes are TRBV7-3 and TRBJ2-5, with 7 nucleotides matching TRBD1. Germline-derived CDR1 and CDR2 are SGHTA and FQGTGA. The CDR3 consists of 13 residues. V shed 4 bases, J shed 6 bases, and the junction held 5 bases outside the gene matches. The DNA of the CDR3 is TGTGCCAGCAGCTCCGGGACAGTCAAGACCCAGTACTTC. Translated, it gives CASSSGTVKTQYF.

The chain joins TRBV5-1 to TRBJ1-6; TRBD1 agrees at 8 bases. CDR1 is SGHRS, CDR2 YFSETQ, per germline. J gave up 10 bases and V 4 bases, and 7 bases lay outside the gene matches. This CDR3 region has 14 residues. In nucleotides, the CDR3 is TGCGCCAGCAGCCTGGACAGGGTTCTCTCACCCCTCCACTTT. It codes for CASSLDRVLSPLHF.

The CDR3 coding sequence is TGCGCCAGCAGCTTTCGAACGGATACCTACGAGCAGTACTTC. Amino acids: CASSFRTDTYEQYF. This chain connects TRBV5-1 to TRBJ2-7; D remains ambiguous. V was shortened by 2 bases and J by 2 bases, with 11 bases between the two germline ends. The CDR3 covers 14 residues. Germline lookup yields CDR1 SGHRS and CDR2 YFSETQ.

V usage is TRBV18 and J usage is TRBJ2-5; D remains ambiguous. CDR1 and CDR2 (germline): KGHSH, LQKENI. CDR3 length: 12 amino acids. Trimming pared 1 base from V and 5 bases from J, leaving 5 bases between. CDR3 DNA sequence: TGTGCCAGCTCACCACGGCTCGAGACCCAGTACTTC. It encodes CASSPRLETQYF.

Worth noting for this clone: An end of the junction does not agree with germline; a read error may underlie this. This sequence joins TRBV7-9 and TRBJ2-1; 7 nucleotides match TRBD2. Germline CDR1 is SEHNR and CDR2 is FQNEAQ (reference sequence). There are 10 residues in the CDR3. The CDR3 nucleotides are TGTGCCAGCAGGGTGCGGGAGTTGGTCTTC. Protein product: CASRVRELVF.

The gene calls are TRBV11-2 and TRBJ2-2, with D possibly matching TRBD1 (5 bases). V was clipped by 6 bases and J by 2 bases, with 10 bases between them. CDR3 size: 14 residues. In germline, CDR1 is SGHAT, CDR2 FQNNGV. The CDR3 DNA follows: TGTGCCAGCAGTTACACAGGAAACACCGGGGAGCTGTTTTTT. It is translated as CASSYTGNTGELFF.

This clone appeared once. The J gene is TRBJ2-5, the V gene TRBV5-1; no definite D call. This CDR3 is 12 amino acids long. Trimming took off 3 bases at V and 1 base at J, with 4 bases between the two ends. The germline CDR1 and CDR2 sequences are SGHRS and YFSETQ. The chain's CDR3 is CASSSSQETQYF. The CDR3 DNA is TGCGCCAGCAGCTCCTCCCAAGAGACCCAGTACTTC.

The V gene is TRBV6-6, the J gene TRBJ2-1, with D unclear. The V end lost 0 bases, the J end lost 8 bases, and 5 bases lay between the germline ends. There are 12 residues in the CDR3. Germline CDR1 reads MNHNY; CDR2 reads SVGAGI (reference sequence). The chain's CDR3 is CASSYSTYEQFF. In nucleotides, the CDR3 is TGTGCCAGCAGTTACTCGACTTATGAGCAGTTCTTC.

The chain employs TRBV5-1 and TRBJ2-5, with a tentative D call TRBD2 (5 bases). CDR1 and CDR2 (germline): SGHRS, YFSETQ. The CDR3 is 15 residues long. Trimming left V 2 bases short and J 3 bases short, with 14 bases between. CDR3 sequence (DNA): TGCGCCAGCAGCTTATTAGCCATCGGGGAAGAGACCCAGTACTTC. It specifies CASSLLAIGEETQYF.

The gene calls are TRBV15 and TRBJ2-7, with 9 bases lining up with TRBD2. The CDR3 runs 15 residues. After removal of 6 bases from V and 2 bases from J, the junction contained 8 bases not matched to a gene. Looked up from germline, CDR1 is LNHNV and CDR2 is YYDKDF (reference sequence). The DNA for the CDR3 is TGTGCCACCAGTATGGGACTAGCAGGGCCCTACGAGCAGTACTTC. Translated: CATSMGLAGPYEQYF.

The chain couples TRBV5-1 to TRBJ2-3; D could derive from TRBD1 or TRBD2 (5 bases each). Germline V lookup: CDR1 SGHRS, CDR2 YFSETQ. The CDR3 loop spans 15 amino acids. V lost 0 bases, J lost 0 bases, and 8 bases lay in between. The CDR3 region is CASSLVGESTDTQYF. In DNA, the CDR3 is TGCGCCAGCAGCTTGGTAGGGGAGAGCACAGATACGCAGTATTTT.

The V call is TRBV7-3, the J call TRBJ1-2; TRBD1 matches 7 bases. V was pared by 3 bases and J by 8 bases, with 12 bases of the junction left unmatched. The CDR3 runs to 15 residues. CDR1 and CDR2 from the germline V gene are SGHTA and FQGTGA. The CDR3: CASSFGPDRPGGYTF. The CDR3 coding sequence is TGTGCCAGCAGCTTCGGCCCGGACAGGCCGGGGGGCTACACCTTC.

This clone has a single count. V and J are TRBV18 and TRBJ2-7; 9 bases map to TRBD1. J was trimmed by 0 bases and V by 3 bases; bases with no gene match: 12. The CDR3 covers 18 residues. CDR1 and CDR2 from the germline V gene are KGHSH and LQKENI. The DNA of the CDR3 is TGTGCCAGCTCACCCCGACCTTCGGGACAGGGTAGCTCCTACGAGCAGTACTTC. Its protein product is CASSPRPSGQGSSYEQYF. The entire variable domain, with the rest obtained from reference TRBV18 and TRBJ2-7, is as follows: NAGVMQNPRHLVRRRGQEARLRCSPMKGHSHVYWYRQLPEEGLKFMVYLQKENIIDESGMPKERFSAEFPKEGPSILRIQQVVRGDSAAYFCASSPRPSGQGSSYEQYFGPGTRLTVT.

V is TRBV7-6 and J is TRBJ2-2; TRBD2 matches at 9 bases. The CDR3 spans 16 residues. Trimming at V came to 1 base and at J to 7 bases, leaving 7 bases not matched to a gene. CDR1 is SGHVS and CDR2 is FNYEAQ in the germline V gene. The CDR3 protein is CASSLVLAGADGELFF. The CDR3 DNA sequence: TGTGCCAGCAGCTTAGTGTTAGCGGGAGCCGACGGGGAGCTGTTTTTT.

Here the CDR3 DNA reads TGCAGCGTTGATGTTGGGACAGGGGGAGAGACCCAGTACTTC. Its translation: CSVDVGTGGETQYF. The V call is TRBV29-1, the J call TRBJ2-5, with 11 bases matching TRBD1. This CDR3 spans 14 amino acids. V was pared by 3 bases and J by 4 bases, with 4 bases of the junction left unmatched. Germline CDR1 SQVTM, CDR2 ANQGSEA.

The chain is built from TRBV7-8 and TRBJ2-5; D unclear. CDR3 size: 14 residues. Trimming stripped 2 bases from V and 2 bases from J, with 9 bases between. Per germline, CDR1 SGHVS and CDR2 FQNEAQ. The CDR3, as DNA: TGTGCCAGCAGCTTATGGAGTACTCAAGAGACCCAGTACTTC. Its translation is CASSLWSTQETQYF.

The chain carries TRBV7-2 and TRBJ1-2, with a tentative D call TRBD1 (6 bases). This CDR3 is built from 13 residues. Germline values: CDR1 SGHTA, CDR2 FQGNSA. The V and J ends lost 5 bases and 4 bases respectively, with 11 bases between them. Here the CDR3 DNA reads TGTGCCAGCAGCGTTGACAGGTTCTATGGCTACACCTTC. Protein product: CASSVDRFYGYTF.

The V gene is TRBV6-6, the J gene TRBJ1-6, with 7 positions matching TRBD1. CDR1 and CDR2 from the germline V gene are MNHNY and SVGAGI (reference sequence). The CDR3 consists of 14 residues. V gave up 4 bases and J gave up 6 bases; unmatched junction bases: 3. CDR3 sequence (DNA): TGTGCCAGCAGTTCAGGGGGTAGTAATTCACCCCTCCACTTT. Translation gives CASSSGGSNSPLHF.

This chain connects TRBV28 to TRBJ2-2; TRBD2 agrees at 8 bases. The CDR3 consists of 15 residues. The trim removed 5 bases at V and 6 bases at J, leaving 8 bases unmatched. Per the germline V gene, CDR1 is MDHEN and CDR2 is SYDVKM. The DNA of the CDR3 is TGTGCCAGCAGTCCGGGACTAGTTATAGCCGGGGAGCTGTTTTTT. Amino acid sequence: CASSPGLVIAGELFF.

The genes are TRBV7-3 and TRBJ2-7; 7 positions match TRBD2. This CDR3 has 12 residues. Germline-derived CDR1 and CDR2 are SGHTA and FQGTGA. With 6 bases clipped from V and 3 bases from J, the junction kept 2 bases outside the gene matches. This CDR3 is CASRGGSYEQYF. The CDR3 bases are TGTGCCAGCAGAGGCGGGAGCTACGAGCAGTACTTC.

The gene calls are TRBV5-6 and TRBJ2-7, with no clear D. The CDR3 is made up of 12 amino acids. V lost 2 bases and J 3 bases, leaving 6 bases between the germline ends. Germline CDR1 reads SGHDT; CDR2 reads YYEEEE. This CDR3 reads CASSFRSYEQYF. In nucleotides, the CDR3 is TGTGCCAGCAGCTTTAGGAGCTACGAGCAGTACTTC.

The chain has TRBV5-1 and TRBJ2-7, with TRBD1 identical over 9 bases. The CDR3 sequence is 14 residues long. V dropped 2 bases and J dropped 3; count of bases not matched to a gene: 3. The germline V gene has CDR1 SGHRS and CDR2 YFSETQ. This CDR3 reads CASSLQGASYEQYF. The CDR3 region has the DNA TGCGCCAGCAGCTTACAGGGGGCAAGCTACGAGCAGTACTTC.

This chain links TRBV29-1 with TRBJ2-1; the D is unclear. Germline V gene lookup returns CDR1 SQVTM and CDR2 ANQGSEA. Trimming left V 4 bases short and J 7 bases short, with 8 bases between. The CDR3 loop spans 11 amino acids. The CDR3 protein is CSVAFGNEQFF. The CDR3 nucleotides are TGCAGCGTTGCGTTCGGAAATGAGCAGTTCTTC.

The rearrangement joins TRBV30 to TRBJ1-2, with D unclear. CDR3 length: 11 residues. Between the trimmed V and J ends, which lost 5 bases and 2 bases, there was a span of 6 bases. Looked up from germline, CDR1 is GTSNPN and CDR2 is SVGIG (reference sequence). The CDR3 bases are TGTGCCTGGGCCGTCAACTATGGCTACACCTTC. This encodes CAWAVNYGYTF.

J is TRBJ2-7 and V is TRBV5-4; weak D call: TRBD1 (5 bases). V lost 4 bases and J lost 0, with 17 bases in between. CDR3 length equals 16 residues. Per the germline V gene, CDR1 is SGHNT and CDR2 is YYREEE (reference sequence). The CDR3 reads CASSLTPDIYSYEQYF. As DNA, the CDR3 is TGTGCCAGCAGCCTTACCCCGGACATCTACTCCTACGAGCAGTACTTC.